The 5 T cell receptor beta chains in this list originate from one sample, sequenced in a study of blood T cell repertoires in COVID-19. Measured with immunoSEQ multiplex PCR; TCRdb has only the in-frame clones, and not every one. The top ten hold 6.3% of the sample, which has tens of thousands of clones, around 75% seen once. Sequenced: peripheral blood. Receptors were obtained from a man between 65 and 80 years old with COVID-19, enrolled during active disease.

With regard to this clone: Distinct nucleotide sequences in the sample also encode this CDR3. V and J are TRBV6-5 and TRBJ1-2, with D uncertain. V lost 2 bases and J 7 bases, leaving 5 bases between the germline ends. Germline V gene data show CDR1 as MNHEY and CDR2 as SVGAGI. The CDR3 runs 11 residues. CDR3 DNA: TGTGCCAGCAGTTACGGAGGTGGCTACACCTTC. Encoded protein: CASSYGGGYTF.

V gene TRBV6-5 combines with J gene TRBJ2-2; 7 nucleotides line up with TRBD1. The CDR3 covers 15 residues. J gave up 2 bases and V 7 bases, and 7 bases lay outside the gene matches. The germline gives CDR1 MNHEY, CDR2 SVGAGI. CDR3 sequence reads: CASMWDRLNTGELFF. The CDR3 region has the DNA TGTGCCAGCATGTGGGACAGATTAAACACCGGGGAGCTGTTTTTT.

Here the CDR3 reads CASSVGVKNTEAFF. DNA of the CDR3: TGTGCCAGCAGCGTAGGAGTAAAGAACACTGAAGCTTTCTTT. The chain recombines TRBV9 with TRBJ1-1; D ambiguous. The CDR3 runs to 14 residues. CDR1 and CDR2 (germline): SGDLS, YYNGEE. V gave up 0 bases and J gave up 1 base, with 7 bases separating them. Supplemented by reference TRBV9 and TRBJ1-1, the full variable domain reads DSGVTQTPKHLITATGQRVTLRCSPRSGDLSVYWYQQSLDQGLQFLIQYYNGEERAKGNILERFSAQQFPDLHSELNLSSLELGDSALYFCASSVGVKNTEAFFGQGTRLTVV.

This clone was detected only a few times. The chain is built from TRBV10-3 and TRBJ1-2; possible D gene TRBD1, 6 bases. The germline V gene has CDR1 ENHRY and CDR2 SYGVKD. The length of the CDR3 is 14 residues. V lost 0 bases to trimming and J lost 7 bases, with 12 bases between them. This CDR3 reads CAISESRGATGYTF. The CDR3 DNA follows: TGTGCCATCAGTGAGTCTCGGGGGGCGACTGGCTACACCTTC.

V and J are TRBV11-2 and TRBJ2-7, with TRBD1 identical over 8 bases. The trim removed 3 bases at V and 0 bases at J, leaving 1 base unmatched. The CDR3 totals 14 residues. Germline V gene sequence: CDR1 SGHAT, CDR2 FQNNGV. The chain's CDR3 is CASSLGTGSYEQYF. The CDR3, as DNA: TGTGCCAGCAGCTTGGGGACAGGCTCCTACGAGCAGTACTTC.